A selection of T cell receptor beta chains follows, all from one sample in a study of lymphopenia after photon versus proton radiotherapy. The table came from immunoSEQ multiplex PCR; TCRdb's copy has only in-frame clones and leaves some out. The table has 70,000 or so clones, 85% to 95% seen once. This specimen consisted of peripheral blood, obtained from a patient treated with photon-based radiotherapy. The receptors stem from a middle-aged woman with cholangiocarcinoma. The CDR3 runs from the conserved cysteine through the conserved F or W.

>TRBV18|TRBJ2-7
CASSPPGRDSYEQYF
>TRBV7-9|TRBJ1-2
CASRDSLNYGYTF
>TRBV7-9|TRBJ1-5
CASSSLMSPQHF
>TRBV5-1|TRBJ2-1
CASSLLTASNEQFF
>TRBV5-1|TRBJ1-1
CASSLERGAAFF
>TRBV5-4|TRBJ1-1
CASSSRWGLNTEAFF
>TRBV2|TRBJ2-2
CASSDQGLATRDGELFF
>TRBV19|TRBJ1-4
CASSAGRGSGKLFF
>TRBV2|TRBJ1-4
CASSAIRAPNEKLFF
>TRBV2|TRBJ1-1
CASRAPRTEAFF
>TRBV7-2|TRBJ2-4
CASSDLAGVPVGKNIQYF
>TRBV7-8|TRBJ1-2
CASSLGGEGYGYTF
>TRBV11-2|TRBJ2-7
CASSRWSVEQYF
>TRBV28|TRBJ2-7
CASRGAAYEQYF
>TRBV7-9|TRBJ1-2
CASSHEQGAGYTF
>TRBV7-2|TRBJ2-3
CASSGVELAGGVTQYF
>TRBV10-2|TRBJ2-3
CASSGTSGTDTQYF
>TRBV4-2|TRBJ1-2
CASSQTEGGGELFPYGYTF
>TRBV6-1|TRBJ2-2
CASSERLAGGPNTGELFF
>TRBV4-1|TRBJ2-7
CASSQKEQGMGYEQYF
>TRBV5-6|TRBJ1-6
CASSFGLTESSYNSPLHF
>TRBV7-9|TRBJ1-6
CASSYPGQGGSPLHF
>TRBV29-1|TRBJ1-1
CSVDRDGTEAFF
>TRBV5-1|TRBJ2-2
CASSLVVGVPNTGELFF
>TRBV11-2|TRBJ2-7
CASSSLRKARFSYEQYF
>TRBV6-5|TRBJ2-7
CASSPGTSNYEQYF
>TRBV6-1|TRBJ2-2
CAISQDYTGELFF
>TRBV19|TRBJ2-1
CASSIVGPTREQFF
>TRBV7-9|TRBJ1-4
CASSLRDSFNEKLFF
>TRBV29-1|TRBJ1-1
CSVAAGGTEAFF
>TRBV5-1|TRBJ2-1
CASSFTGTGYNEQFF
>TRBV5-6|TRBJ2-3
CASSSISTDTQYF
>TRBV7-2|TRBJ2-7
CASSSDDYYEQYF
>TRBV7-9|TRBJ1-6
CASSLKTGLESPLHF
>TRBV30|TRBJ1-2
CAWSLGGTGGSWSPGYTF
>TRBV28|TRBJ1-5
CASRTGQGGNQPQHF
>TRBV19|TRBJ1-1
CASSRGQLNTEAFF
>TRBV27|TRBJ1-1
CASSLSRGRTEAFF
>TRBV27|TRBJ2-7
CASSDSFRQGPYEQYF
>TRBV28|TRBJ1-5
CASSLIGVGVNQPQHF
>TRBV18|TRBJ1-1
CASSPIGTNTEAFF
>TRBV2|TRBJ2-5
CASTKTGQETQYF
>TRBV7-6|TRBJ2-5
CASSPRGTGGRETQYF